Below, 5 T cell receptor beta chains from the same sample are listed, as sequenced in a study of blood T cells in healthy people across ages (dated by TCRdb to 2013 to 2016). Library generation was performed with 5' RACE. Sequenced using an Illumina HiSeq 2500. A second about 6 to 11 cycle PCR used a sample-barcoded 5' primer and a J-beta primer mix. TCRdb took the public reads, trimmed them with fastp at Q25, ran MiXCR for clone calling and kept in-frame beta chains. Identical CDR3 protein sequences are pooled into one entry, listed with their most common genes and DNA. The sample data list about 800,000 distinct CDR3 sequences, and nearly 60% of these were observed just once. About 20% of the sample rests with the top ten. Sample: blood. These receptor sequences come from a man aged 25-45 years in good health.

This chain joins TRBV2 and TRBJ2-5; 7 positions agree with TRBD2. Germline CDR1 SNHLY, CDR2 FYNNEI. CDR3 length equals 15 residues. V was pared by 2 bases and J by 11 bases, with 14 bases of the junction left unmatched. Here the CDR3 reads CASSELYGVAGEQYF. The CDR3 bases are TGTGCCAGCAGTGAACTGTACGGGGTGGCGGGGGAGCAGTACTTC.

The J gene is TRBJ2-3, the V gene TRBV14; D gene ambiguous. Deletions cut 3 bases from V and 2 bases from J, with 15 bases between. The CDR3 totals 16 residues. CDR1 and CDR2 (germline): SGHDN, FVKESK. CDR3 sequence (DNA): TGTGCCAGCAGCCACCCACCCAGCACAGACACAGATACGCAGTATTTT. Translating it yields CASSHPPSTDTDTQYF.

The V and J genes are TRBV6-2 or TRBV6-3 and TRBJ1-4; a weak D match, TRBD1 (5 bases). CDR1 and CDR2 (germline): MNHEY, SVGEGT. CDR3 size: 13 residues. The ends were cut back, 2 bases at V and 8 bases at J, with 9 bases in the middle. CDR3 loop: CASSYGDFEKLFF. CDR3 bases: TGTGCCAGCAGTTACGGGGACTTCGAAAAACTGTTTTTT.

The chain links TRBV5-6 to TRBJ1-5, with D perhaps matching TRBD1 (5 bases). The germline gives CDR1 SGHDT, CDR2 YYEEEE. The CDR3 runs 16 residues. Trimming cost V 0 bases and J 5 bases, with 15 bases left between them. This CDR3 reads CASSLDRGRRDQPQHF. In DNA, the CDR3 is TGTGCCAGCAGCTTGGATAGGGGCCGGAGGGATCAGCCCCAGCATTTT. Combining the CDR3 with reference TRBV5-6 and TRBJ1-5 gives the whole variable domain DAGVTQSPTHLIKTRGQQVTLRCSPKSGHDTVSWYQQALGQGPQFIFQYYEEEERQRGNFPDRFSGHQFPNYSSELNVNALLLGDSALYLCASSLDRGRRDQPQHFGDGTRLSIL.

CDR3 residues: CSASPPGDQPQHF. As DNA, the CDR3 is TGCAGTGCTAGCCCCCCGGGAGATCAGCCCCAGCATTTT. This chain links TRBV20-1 with TRBJ1-5; D is ambiguous. The CDR3 is 13 residues long. The V and J ends lost 3 bases and 5 bases respectively, with 11 bases between them. Germline loops: CDR1 DFQATT, CDR2 SNEGSKA (reference sequence).